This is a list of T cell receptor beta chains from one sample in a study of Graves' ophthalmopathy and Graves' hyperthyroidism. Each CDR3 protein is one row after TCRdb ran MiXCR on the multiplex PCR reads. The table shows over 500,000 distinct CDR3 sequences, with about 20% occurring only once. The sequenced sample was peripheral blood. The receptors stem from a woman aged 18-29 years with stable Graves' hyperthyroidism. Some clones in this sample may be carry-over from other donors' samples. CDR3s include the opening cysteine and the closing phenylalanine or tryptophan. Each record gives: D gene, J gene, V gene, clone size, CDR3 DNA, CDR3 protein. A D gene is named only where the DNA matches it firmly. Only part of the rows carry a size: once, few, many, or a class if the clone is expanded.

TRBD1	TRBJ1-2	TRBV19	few	TGTGCCAGCTACAGGGGGCTCAACTATGGCTACACCTTC	CASYRGLNYGYTF
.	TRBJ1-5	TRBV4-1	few	TGCGCCAGCAGCCAAGATAGGGGCTATAGCAATCAGCCCCAGCATTTT	CASSQDRGYSNQPQHF
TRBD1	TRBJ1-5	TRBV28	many	TGTGCCAGCAGCACGCCCAGACAGGGAAAAAACCAGCCCCAGCATTTT	CASSTPRQGKNQPQHF
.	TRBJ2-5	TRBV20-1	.	TGCAGTGCTGAAAGACCAGGGGTAGGAGAGACCCAGTACTTC	CSAERPGVGETQYF
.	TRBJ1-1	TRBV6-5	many	TGTGCCAGCACTTCTTCCAGGGTGACTGAAGCTTTCTTT	CASTSSRVTEAFF
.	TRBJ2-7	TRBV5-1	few	TGCGCCAGCAGCGAGGGACCCGCCGAGGGATACGAGCAGTACTTC	CASSEGPAEGYEQYF
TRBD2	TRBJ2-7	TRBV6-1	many	TGTGCCAGCAGTGAACTGGGACTAGTATCCTACGAGCAGTACTTC	CASSELGLVSYEQYF
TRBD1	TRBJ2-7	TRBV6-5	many	TGTGCCAGCAGTTACGGACGACAGGGACCCTCCTACGAGCAGTACTTC	CASSYGRQGPSYEQYF
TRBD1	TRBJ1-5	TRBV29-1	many	TGCAGCGTTAGACAGGGTCTTGGGCCCCAGCATTTT	CSVRQGLGPQHF
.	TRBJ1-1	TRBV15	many	TGTGCCACCAGCAGAGATATAGGGGATGGGGCCACTGAAGCTTTCTTT	CATSRDIGDGATEAFF
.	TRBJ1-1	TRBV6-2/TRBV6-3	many	TGTGCCAGCAGTTCTCGAGGCGAAGCTTTCTTT	CASSSRGEAFF
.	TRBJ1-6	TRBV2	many	TGTGCCAGCAGTGCCGATTCACCCCTCCACTTT	CASSADSPLHF
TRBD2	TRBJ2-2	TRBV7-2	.	TGTGCCAGCAGCTTAGCCCAAGCGGGGTTAAGCACCGGGGAGCTGTTTTTT	CASSLAQAGLSTGELFF
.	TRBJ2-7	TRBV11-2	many	TGTGCCAGCAGCGTAGGAACAGGGAACGCCTACGAGCAGTACTTC	CASSVGTGNAYEQYF
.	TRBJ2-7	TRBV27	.	TGTGCCAGCAGTCCCAACGTCCGGCTATTCGAGCAGTACTTC	CASSPNVRLFEQYF
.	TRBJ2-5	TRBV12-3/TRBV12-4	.	TGTGCCAGCAGTTGGGAGAATGGCGGGACGGAGACCCAGTACTTC	CASSWENGGTETQYF
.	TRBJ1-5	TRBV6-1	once	TGTGCCAGCCAGCCCCAGCATTTT	CASQPQHF
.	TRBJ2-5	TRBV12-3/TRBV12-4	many	TGTGCCAGCACCCCCCGGGGCAGGGGATGGGAGACCCAGTACTTC	CASTPRGRGWETQYF
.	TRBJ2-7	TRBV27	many	TGTGCCAGCAGTTTGGACCTCAAGGGACGGGAGCAGTACTTC	CASSLDLKGREQYF
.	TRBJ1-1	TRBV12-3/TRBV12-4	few	TGTGCCAGCAGACGTCCCTTCCAGGGGCTGAACACTGAAGCTTGCTTT	CASRRPFQGLNTEACF
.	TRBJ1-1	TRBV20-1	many	TGCAGTGCTAGAAGCCACCGGGAGACGAACACTGAAGCTTTCTTT	CSARSHRETNTEAFF
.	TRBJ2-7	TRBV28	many	TGTGCCAGCACCACCGGCTCGGGGAGCTCCTACGAGCAGTACTTC	CASTTGSGSSYEQYF
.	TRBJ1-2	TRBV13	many	TGTGCCAGCAGCAGTCCAGGGGTCGGGAACTATGGCTACACCTTC	CASSSPGVGNYGYTF
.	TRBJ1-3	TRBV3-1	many	TGTGCCAGCAGCCAAGATGTGCAGGTAGCTGGAAACACCATATATTTT	CASSQDVQVAGNTIYF
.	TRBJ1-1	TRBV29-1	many	TGCAGCGTTGTGGCTCAGGCGAACACTGAAGCTTTCTTT	CSVVAQANTEAFF
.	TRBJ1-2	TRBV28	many	TGTGCCACCCTTACAGAAGTGAATGGCTACACCTTC	CATLTEVNGYTF
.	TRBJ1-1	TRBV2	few	TGTGCCAGCAGTCCGCGGGGATTCATCACTGAAGCTTTCTTT	CASSPRGFITEAFF
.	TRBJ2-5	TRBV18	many	TGTGCCAGCTCACCTTCGATCCTCCGGGAGACCCAGTACTTC	CASSPSILRETQYF
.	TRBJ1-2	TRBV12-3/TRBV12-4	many	TGTGCCAGCAGCAGGGGCAGGCGGTATGGCTACACCTTC	CASSRGRRYGYTF
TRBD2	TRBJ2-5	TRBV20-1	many	TGCAGTGCTAGTACCCGGGAGGGCCTGGAGACCCAGTACTTC	CSASTREGLETQYF
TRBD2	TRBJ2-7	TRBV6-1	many	TGTGCCAGCAGTCCCTCATGGCGGGAGGGGTCCTACGAGCAGTACTTC	CASSPSWREGSYEQYF
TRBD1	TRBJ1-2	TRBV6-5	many	TGTGCCAGCAGTTACTCGTCGGGACAGGGGGCGAATGGCTACACCTTC	CASSYSSGQGANGYTF
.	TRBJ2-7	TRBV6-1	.	TGTGCCAGCAGTGGGGCGCGGATCTACGATCAGTACTTC	CASSGARIYDQYF
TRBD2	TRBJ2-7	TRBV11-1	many	TGTGCCAGCAGCTTAGATGGCGGGAGAGGGTACGAGCAGTACTTC	CASSLDGGRGYEQYF
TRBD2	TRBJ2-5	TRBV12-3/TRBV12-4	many	TGTGCCAGCTGGGCGGGAGGTCATCAAGAGACCCAGTACTTC	CASWAGGHQETQYF
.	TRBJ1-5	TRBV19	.	TGTGCCAGTAGTATGACGGACAGTAATCAGCCCCAGCATTTT	CASSMTDSNQPQHF
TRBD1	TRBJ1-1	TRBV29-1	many	TGCAGCGTGGACCCCACAGGGGGCAACACTGAAGCTTTCTTT	CSVDPTGGNTEAFF
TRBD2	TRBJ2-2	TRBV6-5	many	TGTGCCAGCAGTCATACTCGCCTAGCGGGAGGGGCCGGGGAGCTGTTTTTT	CASSHTRLAGGAGELFF
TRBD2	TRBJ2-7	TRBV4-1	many	TGCGCCAGCAGCGCAGGGACTAGCATCGACGAGCAGTACTTC	CASSAGTSIDEQYF
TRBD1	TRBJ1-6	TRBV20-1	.	TGCAGTGCTAGAGATCTGAACAGGGGCTCACCCCTCCACTTT	CSARDLNRGSPLHF
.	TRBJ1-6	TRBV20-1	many	TGCAGTGCCCCCGGCAGGGCGGAAAATTCACCCCTCCACTTT	CSAPGRAENSPLHF
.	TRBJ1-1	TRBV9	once	TGTGCCAGCACCTTGGACGGAGGGGAAACTGAAGCTTTCTTT	CASTLDGGETEAFF
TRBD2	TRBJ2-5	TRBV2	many	TGTGCCAGCAGTGAAGTTGGTCATAGCGGGGGGAGGAACGAGACCCAGTACTTC	CASSEVGHSGGRNETQYF
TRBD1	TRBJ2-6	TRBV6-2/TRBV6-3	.	TGTGCCGGACAATACGGGACAGGGGGAAGACCTGGGGCCAACGTCCTGACTTTC	CAGQYGTGGRPGANVLTF
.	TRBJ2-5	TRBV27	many	TGTGCCAGCAGTCCGTCGCTCATACGGGGGCCAGACCAAGAGACCCAGTACTTC	CASSPSLIRGPDQETQYF